The 21 T cell receptor beta chains in this list originate from one sample, sequenced in a study of blood T cells in healthy people across ages. Alongside a J-beta primer mix, a sample-barcoded 5' primer served in a second PCR lasting about 7 to 11 cycles. TCRdb re-analysed the 5' RACE reads in MiXCR, keeping a single row per CDR3 protein. This table has 850,000 to 1,000,000 distinct CDR3 sequences, just over 50% appearing once. The sequenced sample was blood. These receptors originate from a woman aged 60 to 75 in good health.

CDR3 amino acids: CASRPTGAETQYF. In DNA form, the CDR3 reads TGTGCCAGCAGACCTACCGGGGCAGAGACCCAGTACTTC. The V call is TRBV6-2 or TRBV6-3, the J call TRBJ2-5; D might be TRBD1 or TRBD2, each matching 5 bases. This CDR3 spans 13 amino acids. V lost 6 bases, J lost 4 bases, and 12 bases lay in between. Germline V gene lookup returns CDR1 MNHEY and CDR2 SVGEGT.

The chain recombines TRBV20-1 with TRBJ2-2; either TRBD1 or TRBD2 may fit D (5 bases each). Trimming shortened V by 5 bases and J by 4 bases, and 17 bases separated the two germline ends. CDR1 and CDR2 from the germline V gene are DFQATT and SNEGSKA (reference sequence). This CDR3 region has 15 residues. The CDR3 DNA follows: TGCAGTGCTTCCGTCGTGGGACGGGGCACCGGGGAGCTGTTTTTT. It specifies CSASVVGRGTGELFF.

In its sample, this clonotype was seen a few times. This chain connects TRBV20-1 to TRBJ2-1; 11 bases align to TRBD2. The CDR3 loop spans 16 amino acids. Germline V lookup: CDR1 DFQATT, CDR2 SNEGSKA (reference sequence). J was trimmed by 3 bases and V by 5 bases; bases with no gene match: 9. CDR3 DNA sequence: TGCAGTGCTGCGCGCCCCGGGACTAGCGGCTACAATGAGCAGTTCTTC. Protein product: CSAARPGTSGYNEQFF.

The chain recombines TRBV7-2 with TRBJ1-2, with 8 nucleotides matching TRBD1. V lost 5 bases and J lost 3; bases outside the gene matches: 5. The CDR3 is 14 amino acids. Germline assignment: CDR1 SGHTA and CDR2 FQGNSA. DNA of the CDR3: TGTGCCAGCAGCCTCAGGGGGCTGTACTATGGCTACACCTTC. Residues: CASSLRGLYYGYTF.

This clonotype was observed a handful of times. The J gene is TRBJ2-3, the V gene TRBV7-9; perhaps D is TRBD1 or TRBD2 (5 bases each). In germline, CDR1 is SEHNR, CDR2 FQNEAQ (reference sequence). The V end lost 3 bases, the J end lost 3 bases, and 16 bases lay between the germline ends. The CDR3 length is 16 residues. CDR3 bases: TGTGCCAGCAGCTTCCCCCCCGGGGCGCAGACAGATACGCAGTATTTT. Translating gives CASSFPPGAQTDTQYF.

The rearrangement joins TRBV29-1 to TRBJ2-1, with 7 bases identical to TRBD2. V gave up 1 base and J gave up 8 bases; unmatched junction bases: 2. Germline assignment: CDR1 SQVTM and CDR2 ANQGSEA. The CDR3 is 12 residues long. CDR3 in amino acids: CSVEGLAYEQFF. CDR3 coding DNA: TGCAGCGTTGAAGGACTAGCCTATGAGCAGTTCTTC.

The gene calls are TRBV18 and TRBJ2-7; 12 bases align to TRBD1. CDR3 size: 14 residues. Germline V gene sequence: CDR1 KGHSH, CDR2 LQKENI. The junction had 7 bases not matched to a gene; V was cut back by 6 bases and J by 7 bases. Here the CDR3 DNA reads TGTGCCAGCTCCCGGGGACAGGGGGCGAGTGAGCAGTACTTC. Translating gives CASSRGQGASEQYF.

The chain couples TRBV6-1 to TRBJ1-1; D may be TRBD1 (6 bases). V was clipped by 7 bases and J by 5 bases, with 17 bases between them. CDR1 and CDR2 (germline): MNHNS, SASEGT. The CDR3 contains 14 residues. In DNA, the CDR3 is TGTGCCAGCAACGCCTACAGGGATGGAACTGAAGCTTTCTTT. Encoded protein: CASNAYRDGTEAFF.

This chain connects TRBV29-1 to TRBJ2-1; 9 bases fit TRBD2. V lost 6 bases, J lost 0 bases, and 6 bases stayed unmatched. The V gene's germline CDR1 is SQVTM and CDR2 ANQGSEA. This CDR3 is 15 amino acids long. CDR3 sequence reads: CSVGTSSSSYNEQFF. Written as DNA, the CDR3 is TGCAGCGTCGGGACTAGCTCGAGCTCCTACAATGAGCAGTTCTTC.

The chain is built from TRBV28 and TRBJ2-1, with D perhaps assigned TRBD1 or TRBD2 (6 bases each). This CDR3 is built from 15 residues. V dropped 4 bases and J dropped 6 bases, with 16 bases sitting between them. Germline lookup yields CDR1 MDHEN and CDR2 SYDVKM. The CDR3 spells CASSSGGLGCNEQFF. As DNA, the CDR3 is TGTGCCAGCAGTTCCGGGGGCCTGGGATGCAATGAGCAGTTCTTC.

The CDR3 protein is CASSEKPRPVLGYTF. In DNA form, the CDR3 reads TGTGCCAGCAGTGAAAAGCCACGCCCGGTACTTGGCTACACCTTC. The gene calls are TRBV6-1 and TRBJ1-2, with D hard to call. CDR1 MNHNS and CDR2 SASEGT come from the germline V gene. The V end was cut by 2 bases, the J end by 7 bases, with 17 bases between. The CDR3 sequence is 15 residues long.

The J gene is TRBJ2-3, the V gene TRBV9, with 7 bases that match TRBD2. With 2 bases clipped from V and 6 bases from J, the junction kept 12 bases outside the gene matches. The germline CDR1 and CDR2 sequences are SGDLS and YYNGEE. CDR3 length equals 16 residues. The CDR3 DNA follows: TGTGCCAGCAGCGTTAGCGGCGGGAGCACAGCGGATACGCAGTATTTT. It yields the protein CASSVSGGSTADTQYF.

This chain links TRBV12-3 or TRBV12-4 with TRBJ2-5; D tentatively reads TRBD1 or TRBD2 (5 bases each). The DNA end is more similar to TRBJ2-7, so the J call may be wrong. The CDR3 consists of 14 residues. The CDR3 loop reads CASRRGVGIYEQYF. CDR3 DNA sequence: TGTGCCAGCAGGAGAGGGGTCGGGATCTACGAGCAGTACTTC.

The chain has TRBV10-3 and TRBJ1-6; the match to TRBD1 covers 9 bases. CDR1 and CDR2 (germline): ENHRY, SYGVKD. This CDR3 contains 17 residues. V lost 5 bases and J lost 6; bases outside the gene matches: 11. The CDR3 coding sequence is TGTGCCATCAGTCGAATTAAGGGACAGGGCGGTAATTCACCCCTCCACTTT. As protein: CAISRIKGQGGNSPLHF.

This clonotype appeared many times. CDR3 region: CASRVTSGGNEQFF. The CDR3 DNA is TGCGCCAGCAGGGTTACTAGCGGTGGCAATGAGCAGTTCTTC. The genes are TRBV10-2 and TRBJ2-1; TRBD2 matches 8 bases. The CDR3 has 14 amino acids. CDR1 and CDR2 from the germline V gene are WSHSY and SAAADI. V was clipped by 6 bases and J by 6 bases; unmatched bases: 7.

This clonotype was counted at least ten times. The chain recombines TRBV10-3 with TRBJ2-1, with D possibly being TRBD2 (6 bases). CDR3 size: 13 residues. Germline V lookup: CDR1 ENHRY, CDR2 SYGVKD. V lost 1 base and J 7 bases, leaving 8 bases between the germline ends. CDR3 amino acids: CAISELGRNEQFF. Here the CDR3 DNA reads TGTGCCATCAGTGAGTTAGGGAGGAATGAGCAGTTCTTC.

The chain recombines TRBV20-1 with TRBJ2-1; the D gene is possibly TRBD2 (5 bases). Germline V lookup: CDR1 DFQATT, CDR2 SNEGSKA (reference sequence). The CDR3 spans 14 residues. V lost 1 base and J 9 bases, leaving 16 bases between the germline ends. Written as DNA, the CDR3 is TGCAGTGCTAGAGTCTACTCACGGGGTTCTGAGCAGTTCTTC. This sequence encodes CSARVYSRGSEQFF.

This clonotype was detected only a few times. The gene calls are TRBV5-1 and TRBJ1-5, with D tentatively TRBD1 (6 bases). V lost 5 bases, J lost 3 bases, and 15 bases lay in between. CDR1 is SGHRS and CDR2 is YFSETQ in the germline V gene. The CDR3 runs 15 residues. The CDR3 is CASREGHAPNQPQHF. The CDR3 DNA is TGCGCCAGCAGAGAGGGACACGCACCCAATCAGCCCCAGCATTTT.

This clonotype was found a few times. This chain joins TRBV7-9 and TRBJ2-7; TRBD1 might be the D (6 bases). The germline CDR1 and CDR2 sequences are SEHNR and FQNEAQ (reference sequence). This CDR3 contains 13 residues. Trimming removed 5 bases at V and 4 bases at J, with 12 bases between. The CDR3 DNA follows: TGTGCCAGCAGCCGAGGGGGTGGATACGAGCAGTACTTC. The encoded protein is CASSRGGGYEQYF.

This clonotype was seen more than once but under ten times. The rearrangement joins TRBV5-5 to TRBJ2-1; TRBD1 or TRBD2 may be the D gene (5 bases each). This CDR3 is built from 14 residues. Germline CDR1 and CDR2: SGHKS and YYEKEE (reference sequence). Trimming pared 4 bases from V and 8 bases from J, leaving 16 bases between. The CDR3 DNA reads TGTGCCAGCAGCACCCCCAGGGACCGCGATGAGCAGTTCTTC. Amino acids: CASSTPRDRDEQFF. Complete variable domain (other parts from reference TRBV5-5 and TRBJ2-1): DAGVTQSPTHLIKTRGQQVTLRCSPISGHKSVSWYQQVLGQGPQFIFQYYEKEERGRGNFPDRFSARQFPNYSSELNVNALLLGDSALYLCASSTPRDRDEQFFGPGTRLTVL.

The V call is TRBV25-1, the J call TRBJ1-4; 7 nucleotides agree with TRBD1. Germline V gives CDR1 MGHDK, CDR2 SYGVNS. The trim removed 7 bases at V and 5 bases at J, leaving 10 bases unmatched. The CDR3 consists of 15 residues. CDR3 coding DNA: TGTGCCAGCACAGGACAGGCCCAAGCGAATGAAAAACTGTTTTTT. Amino acid sequence: CASTGQAQANEKLFF. The variable domain in full, with the rest retrieved from reference TRBV25-1 and TRBJ1-4, is EADIYQTPRYLVIGTGKKITLECSQTMGHDKMYWYQQDPGMELHLIHYSYGVNSTEKGDLSSESTVSRIRTEHFPLTLESARPSHTSQYLCASTGQAQANEKLFFGSGTQLSVL.